The clone carrying this T cell receptor (beta chain) was seen a few times. The antigen is undetermined. In the PCR, 60 Vbeta and 13 Jbeta primers were used. Method: immunoSEQ multiplex PCR; TCRdb's copy keeps in-frame clones and lacks some. The table shows 100,000 to 150,000 clones, with approximately 80% occurring only once. The CDR3 covers 12 residues. From germline, CDR1 is ENHRY and CDR2 SYGVKD. V was trimmed by 6 bases and J by 2 bases, leaving 8 bases between them. The sample belongs to a study of cytomegalovirus exposure and HLA in healthy donors. Turning to the study itself: As released early, the data held 65 million to 90 million unique TCRs from HLA-typed donors. For the approximately 400 genotyped donors, 75% to 90% fell within the Caucasian-associated ancestry cluster.

Study-wide points: Within an earlier analysis, most TCR beta V segments proved productive either about 90% or about 30% of the time. Most CMV-associated TCR beta chains appeared HLA-restricted in a later analysis.

Source material: PBMCs. The receptor's source is a woman aged 35 to 49 in good health and CMV-seropositive. J is TRBJ2-7 and V is TRBV10-3; possible D gene TRBD1, 5 bases. The CDR3 is CAISRDAYEQYF. As DNA, the CDR3 is TGTGCCATCAGCAGGGATGCCTACGAGCAGTACTTC.